This TCR beta chain derives from a study of cytomegalovirus exposure and HLA in healthy donors. Study-level results: Several of the most significant clusters appeared, in a later analysis, to be linked to common viral pathogens.

On this clone itself: Its antigen is not identified.

The CDR3 has 13 residues. Between the trimmed V and J ends, which lost 7 bases and 4 bases, there was a span of 12 bases. Germline CDR1 and CDR2: SGHRS and YFSETQ. The PCR ran on 60 Vbeta and 13 Jbeta primers. TCRdb keeps only in-frame clones here, not all; method: immunoSEQ multiplex PCR. The repertoire holds under 70,000 clones, roughly 71% seen once, with 30% to 40% in the top ten. The genes are TRBV5-1 and TRBJ1-5; D is ambiguous. Material: PBMCs. This receptor was taken from a man aged 35-49 years in good health and CMV-seropositive. The CDR3 protein is CASSFGRNQPQHF. In nucleotides, the CDR3 is TGCGCCAGCTCTTTCGGGAGAAATCAGCCCCAGCATTTT. The complete variable domain, with remaining parts taken from reference TRBV5-1 and TRBJ1-5, reads KAGVTQTPRYLIKTRGQQVTLSCSPISGHRSVSWYQQTPGQGLQFLFEYFSETQRNKGNFPGRFSGRQFSNSRSEMNVSTLELGDSALYLCASSFGRNQPQHFGDGTRLSIL.